This T cell receptor beta chain was retrieved from a study of blood T cell repertoires in COVID-19. Study at large: The United States, Italy and Spain were the sources of the acute and convalescent COVID-19 samples. From T cells, B-cell-depleted T cells, or PBMCs came the material, which was cDNA or gDNA.

The V gene lost 3 bases and the J gene lost 7 bases, with 10 bases spanning the gap. The CDR3 length is 14 residues. The V gene's germline CDR1 is SEHNR and CDR2 FQNEAQ (reference sequence). Per the authors' pipeline: Amplification of reference gene primers provided the estimated nucleated cell counts. The method was immunoSEQ multiplex PCR; TCRdb's version includes in-frame clones alone and lacks a portion of them. V, J and clone size derive from that table, while D and trimming were established from the DNA sequence. The table lists approximately 140,000 clones, approximately 84% of them singletons. This clone has only a few counts.

This clonotype originated in an elderly woman in a cohort sampled during active or convalescent COVID-19. Source material: peripheral blood. V and J are TRBV7-9 and TRBJ1-6; D possibly corresponds to TRBD1 (6 bases). CDR3 in amino acids: CASSLTGSNSPLHF. CDR3 coding DNA: TGTGCCAGCAGCTTGACAGGATCAAATTCACCCCTCCACTTT.